This TCR beta chain was sequenced in a study of blood T cell repertoires in COVID-19. Study at large: Acute and convalescent COVID-19 samples came from the United States, Italy and Spain. The cDNA or gDNA used as material had been derived from T cells, B-cell-depleted T cells, or PBMCs.

In germline, CDR1 is SGHNT, CDR2 YYREEE (reference sequence). The CDR3 is 16 amino acids. V shed 0 bases, J shed 7 bases, and the junction held 8 bases outside the gene matches. In the original processing: Reference gene primer amplification gave nucleated cell count estimates. Sequenced by immunoSEQ multiplex PCR; TCRdb stores in-frame clones only, minus some. That table gives V, J and clone size, and the DNA gave D and trimming. The sample yields 150,000 to 160,000 clones, 80% seen once. The TCR was taken from a man aged 55 to 69 with acute or convalescent COVID-19. Sequencing was performed on peripheral blood. The gene calls are TRBV5-4 and TRBJ2-1, with 9 nucleotides matching TRBD2. The chain's CDR3 is CASSLAVSGRWNEQFF. CDR3 DNA: TGTGCCAGCAGCTTGGCCGTCAGCGGGAGGTGGAATGAGCAGTTCTTC.